These 8 T cell receptor beta chains originate from one sample sequenced in a study of neurological immune-mediated disorders. Each CDR3 protein is one row after TCRdb ran MiXCR on the 5' RACE reads. This sample carries more than 50,000 distinct CDR3 sequences, around 24% of them seen once, and the ten largest clones take around 4.5%. Time point in this sample: technical triplicate 2. The sample comprised PBMCs. These receptors all come from a man aged 55 to 70 with HTLV-1-associated myelopathy (HAM/TSP).

This clonotype was seen at least ten times. This rearrangement joins TRBV5-1 to TRBJ1-2; maybe TRBD1 (6 bases). The V and J ends lost 1 base and 3 bases respectively, with 7 bases between them. The CDR3 loop spans 13 amino acids. Germline V gene sequence: CDR1 SGHRS, CDR2 YFSETQ. CDR3 DNA sequence: TGCGCCAGCAGCTTGAAGGGGGACTATGGCTACACCTTC. Protein product: CASSLKGDYGYTF.

This chain joins TRBV7-6 and TRBJ1-4; D unresolved. CDR1 SGHVS and CDR2 FNYEAQ come from the germline V gene. Trimming shortened V by 0 bases and J by 0 bases, and 8 bases separated the two germline ends. CDR3 size: 16 residues. CDR3 sequence (DNA): TGTGCCAGCAGCTTAGCGGTTGAATCAACTAATGAAAAACTGTTTTTT. Its translation: CASSLAVESTNEKLFF.

This clonotype has just a few counts. This sequence joins TRBV5-1 and TRBJ2-1; tentative D call: TRBD2 (6 bases). The CDR3 consists of 18 residues. Trimming took 8 bases from V and 1 from J, leaving 25 bases between them. Germline lookup yields CDR1 SGHRS and CDR2 YFSETQ. As DNA, the CDR3 is TGCGCCAGTCTTTTGGGAGCGGGCGAGGCCCCTTCCTACAATGAGCAGTTCTTC. Translation: CASLLGAGEAPSYNEQFF.

There are many counts of this clonotype. The CDR3 protein is CAAPVGVWAGNTIYF. The CDR3 bases are TGCGCCGCCCCGGTTGGGGTTTGGGCTGGAAACACCATATATTTT. The gene calls are TRBV5-1 and TRBJ1-3; D not resolved. Trimming cost V 10 bases and J 2 bases, with 19 bases left between them. Germline values: CDR1 SGHRS, CDR2 YFSETQ. This CDR3 is built from 15 residues.

This clonotype was seen ten or more times. This chain joins TRBV12-3 or TRBV12-4 and TRBJ2-2; D uncertain. The CDR3 extends over 14 amino acids. The V gene lost 3 bases and the J gene lost 9 bases, with 14 bases spanning the gap. CDR3 DNA: TGTGCCAGCAGTTTGTCTCTTAGGAACTGGGAGCTGTTTTTT. It codes for CASSLSLRNWELFF.

This clonotype occurred many times. The chain links TRBV6-5 to TRBJ2-2; D not resolved. The CDR3 runs to 14 residues. CDR1 MNHEY and CDR2 SVGAGI come from the germline V gene. With 7 bases removed from V and 0 bases from J, the gap between germline ends came to 9 bases. The CDR3 protein is CASKTYANTGELFF. CDR3 bases: TGTGCCAGCAAGACGTACGCGAACACCGGGGAGCTGTTTTTT.

The sample holds many counts of this clonotype. The chain links TRBV7-2 to TRBJ2-1; unclear D gene. Germline CDR1 reads SGHTA; CDR2 reads FQGNSA. There are 14 residues in the CDR3. V was trimmed by 5 bases and J by 14 bases, leaving 22 bases between them. The CDR3 nucleotides are TGTGCCAGCAGCCCTCGGTCCGGTGAAGGCGAGGAGTTCTTC. It encodes CASSPRSGEGEEFF. The full variable domain, its missing parts supplied by reference TRBV7-2 and TRBJ2-1, is GAGVSQSPSNKVTEKGKDVELRCDPISGHTALYWYRQSLGQGLEFLIYFQGNSAPDKSGLPSDRFSAERTGGSVSTLTIQRTQQEDSAVYLCASSPRSGEGEEFFGPGTRLTVL.

In this sample, this clonotype turned up many times. This chain uses TRBV4-2 with TRBJ2-1; 7 positions agree with TRBD2. V lost 0 bases and J lost 12; bases outside the gene matches: 5. The germline V gene has CDR1 LGHNA and CDR2 YNFKEQ. This CDR3 contains 13 residues. Here the CDR3 DNA reads TGTGCCAGCAGCCAAGAGGGGCCGGGAGGGCAGTTCTTC. This gives the protein CASSQEGPGGQFF.